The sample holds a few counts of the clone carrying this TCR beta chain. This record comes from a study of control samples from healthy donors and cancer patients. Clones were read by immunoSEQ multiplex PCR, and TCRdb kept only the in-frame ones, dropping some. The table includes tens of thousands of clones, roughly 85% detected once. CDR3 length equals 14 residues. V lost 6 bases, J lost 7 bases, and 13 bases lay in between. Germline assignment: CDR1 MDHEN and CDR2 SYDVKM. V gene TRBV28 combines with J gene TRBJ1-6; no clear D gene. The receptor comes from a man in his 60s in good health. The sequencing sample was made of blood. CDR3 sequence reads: CASRGLGGNSPLHF. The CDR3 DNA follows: TGTGCCAGCAGGGGTTTGGGTGGGAATTCACCCCTCCACTTT.